The 15 T cell receptor beta chains below all came from one sample that was sequenced in a study of identical twins. MiXCR, run by TCRdb on the 5' RACE reads, gives a single entry per CDR3 protein. The sample consists of 600,000 to 700,000 distinct CDR3 sequences, roughly 20% of them appearing once. These data also featured in a second study, about T cells expressing NK-cell markers.

Sequenced sample: PBMCs. Receptor source: a woman between 18 and 30 years old in good health.

This clonotype was detected ten times or more. V gene TRBV10-2 combines with J gene TRBJ1-6; a weak D match, TRBD1 (5 bases). This CDR3 comprises 12 residues. Trimming shortened V by 5 bases and J by 10 bases, and 9 bases separated the two germline ends. The germline V gene has CDR1 WSHSY and CDR2 SAAADI. This chain's CDR3 is CASSKGASPLHF. Written as DNA, the CDR3 is TGCGCCAGCAGTAAAGGGGCCTCACCCCTCCACTTT.

This clonotype was observed a handful of times. CDR3 nucleotides: TGTGCCACCAGCAGAGTGGGCAGCCAAGAGACCCAGTACTTC. Its protein is CATSRVGSQETQYF. The V call is TRBV15, the J call TRBJ2-5; no firm D call. V was trimmed by 1 base and J by 1 base, leaving 7 bases between them. Germline lookup yields CDR1 LNHNV and CDR2 YYDKDF (reference sequence). This CDR3 has 14 amino acids. The entire variable domain, with the rest obtained from reference TRBV15 and TRBJ2-5, is as follows: DAMVIQNPRYQVTQFGKPVTLSCSQTLNHNVMYWYQQKSSQAPKLLFHYYDKDFNNEADTPDNFQSRRPNTSFCFLDIRSPGLGDTAMYLCATSRVGSQETQYFGPGTRLLVL.

This clonotype was recorded many times. The chain is built from TRBV20-1 and TRBJ1-1, with TRBD1 matching 8 bases. The V segment lost 2 bases and the J segment 6 bases; nucleotides outside the gene matches: 8. The CDR3 has 14 residues. Germline lookup yields CDR1 DFQATT and CDR2 SNEGSKA (reference sequence). The CDR3 is CSARSRQGKAEAFF. Here the CDR3 DNA reads TGCAGTGCTAGATCACGACAGGGGAAGGCTGAAGCTTTCTTT.

This clonotype was counted only a few times. This rearrangement joins TRBV29-1 to TRBJ2-7, with 8 bases that match TRBD2. CDR1 and CDR2 (germline): SQVTM, ANQGSEA. CDR3 length: 12 residues. J lost 7 bases, V lost 6 bases, and 8 bases had no gene match. The CDR3 DNA sequence: TGCAGCGTGGAGCGGGAGTCAGAAGAGCAGTACTTC. Translation: CSVERESEEQYF.

This clonotype was counted between two and nine times. This chain links TRBV7-6 with TRBJ2-7, with 8 bases aligning to TRBD2. This CDR3 contains 14 residues. J lost 7 bases, V lost 1 base, and 6 bases had no gene match. Germline values: CDR1 SGHVS, CDR2 FNYEAQ. In DNA form, the CDR3 reads TGTGCCAGCAGCTTAGAACAGGTAGCGGGGGAGCAGTACTTC. It codes for CASSLEQVAGEQYF.

This clonotype appeared a few times. DNA of the CDR3: TGTGCCAGCAGTTTAGTGGGCCTTCAGGGGAATGAGCAGTTCTTC. Encoded protein: CASSLVGLQGNEQFF. V gene TRBV12-3 or TRBV12-4 combines with J gene TRBJ2-1, with a tentative D call TRBD1 (6 bases). The CDR3 sequence is 15 residues long. V lost 1 base to trimming and J lost 7 bases, with 14 bases between them.

This clonotype appeared a few times. V is TRBV7-3 and J is TRBJ1-6; 11 nucleotides align to TRBD1. After removal of 0 bases from V and 9 bases from J, the junction contained 4 bases not matched to a gene. This CDR3 region has 16 residues. Germline-derived CDR1 and CDR2 are SGHTA and FQGTGA. This chain's CDR3 is CASSLTGDRGSSPLHF. CDR3 DNA: TGTGCCAGCAGCTTAACAGGGGACAGGGGGTCTTCACCCCTCCACTTT.

This chain links TRBV7-2 with TRBJ2-7, with TRBD1 identical over 7 bases. CDR3 length: 15 amino acids. Unmatched junction bases numbered 11, after V lost 5 bases and J lost 4 bases. Germline CDR1 SGHTA, CDR2 FQGNSA. CDR3 sequence (DNA): TGTGCCAGCAGCCCCCGACAGGGCCTGGGGTACGAGCAGTACTTC. Translated: CASSPRQGLGYEQYF. Drawing the rest from reference TRBV7-2 and TRBJ2-7, the complete variable domain is GAGVSQSPSNKVTEKGKDVELRCDPISGHTALYWYRQSLGQGLEFLIYFQGNSAPDKSGLPSDRFSAERTGGSVSTLTIQRTQQEDSAVYLCASSPRQGLGYEQYFGPGTRLTVT.

V is TRBV10-3 and J is TRBJ2-3; D is ambiguous. The V end was cut by 0 bases, the J end by 5 bases, with 3 bases between. In germline, CDR1 is ENHRY, CDR2 SYGVKD. This CDR3 has 12 amino acids. CDR3 region: CAISESLDTQYF. CDR3 nucleotides: TGTGCCATCAGTGAGTCTCTAGATACGCAGTATTTT.

There are a few counts of this clonotype. The chain uses TRBV29-1 and TRBJ1-2; the D is unclear. The CDR3 has 10 amino acids. The V end lost 3 bases, the J end lost 4 bases, and 3 bases lay between the germline ends. The germline V gene has CDR1 SQVTM and CDR2 ANQGSEA. The CDR3 bases are TGCAGCGTTGATGTCTATGGCTACACCTTC. Protein product: CSVDVYGYTF.

The chain links TRBV5-1 to TRBJ2-7; D not resolved. V was trimmed by 0 bases and J by 3 bases, leaving 13 bases between them. The CDR3 runs to 15 residues. Per germline, CDR1 SGHRS and CDR2 YFSETQ. The DNA of the CDR3 is TGCGCCAGCAGCTTGGTCGAAAGGAGCTACTACGAGCAGTACTTC. Protein product: CASSLVERSYYEQYF. Drawing the rest from reference TRBV5-1 and TRBJ2-7, the complete variable domain is KAGVTQTPRYLIKTRGQQVTLSCSPISGHRSVSWYQQTPGQGLQFLFEYFSETQRNKGNFPGRFSGRQFSNSRSEMNVSTLELGDSALYLCASSLVERSYYEQYFGPGTRLTVT.

V is TRBV5-5 and J is TRBJ2-1; TRBD2 matches 14 bases. With V trimmed by 7 bases and J by 10 bases, 7 bases remained unmatched. This CDR3 comprises 14 residues. Germline-derived CDR1 and CDR2 are SGHKS and YYEKEE (reference sequence). The CDR3 spells CASGLAGGREEQFF. The CDR3 bases are TGTGCCAGCGGACTAGCGGGGGGCCGGGAGGAGCAGTTCTTC. Full variable domain (remainder filled in from reference TRBV5-5 and TRBJ2-1): DAGVTQSPTHLIKTRGQQVTLRCSPISGHKSVSWYQQVLGQGPQFIFQYYEKEERGRGNFPDRFSARQFPNYSSELNVNALLLGDSALYLCASGLAGGREEQFFGPGTRLTVL.

The chain combines TRBV12-3 or TRBV12-4 with TRBJ1-1; 8 nucleotides match TRBD1. There are 13 residues in the CDR3. Trimming at V came to 3 bases and at J to 8 bases, leaving 5 bases not matched to a gene. The CDR3 protein is CASSFAGGAEAFF. The DNA of the CDR3 is TGTGCCAGCAGTTTCGCAGGGGGCGCCGAAGCTTTCTTT.

In its sample, this clonotype was seen many times. V gene TRBV27 combines with J gene TRBJ1-5; TRBD1 aligns across 9 bases. The V gene's germline CDR1 is MNHEY and CDR2 SMNVEV (reference sequence). V dropped 6 bases and J dropped 7; count of bases not matched to a gene: 7. This CDR3 is built from 14 residues. The DNA for the CDR3 is TGTGCCAGCAGACCGGGACAGGGCCCCCAGCCCCAGCATTTT. Residues: CASRPGQGPQPQHF.

V is TRBV20-1 and J is TRBJ2-3; the D gene is possibly TRBD2 (6 bases). Trimming cost V 0 bases and J 2 bases, with 18 bases left between them. This CDR3 region has 17 residues. Per the germline V gene, CDR1 is DFQATT and CDR2 is SNEGSKA (reference sequence). DNA for the CDR3: TGCAGTGCTAGAGATCGTATAATCGGCGGGGCCACAGATACGCAGTATTTT. This sequence encodes CSARDRIIGGATDTQYF.